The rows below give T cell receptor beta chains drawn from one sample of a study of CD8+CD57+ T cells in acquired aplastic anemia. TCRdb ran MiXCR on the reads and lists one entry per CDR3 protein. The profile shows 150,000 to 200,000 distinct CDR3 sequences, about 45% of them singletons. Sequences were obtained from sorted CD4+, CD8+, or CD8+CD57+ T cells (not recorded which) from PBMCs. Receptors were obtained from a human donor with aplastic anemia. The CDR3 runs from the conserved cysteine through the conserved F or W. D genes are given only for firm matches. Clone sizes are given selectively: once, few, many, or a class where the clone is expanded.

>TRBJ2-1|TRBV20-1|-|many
CSANRVNEQFF
TGCAGTGCTAATCGGGTCAATGAGCAGTTCTTC
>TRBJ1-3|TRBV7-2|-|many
CASSGEAGNTIYF
TGTGCCAGCAGCGGCGAGGCTGGAAACACCATATATTTT
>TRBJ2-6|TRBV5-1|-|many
CASSLSKVGANVLTF
TGCGCCAGCAGCTTGAGCAAGGTTGGGGCCAACGTCCTGACTTTC
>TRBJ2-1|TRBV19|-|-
CASSISINNEQFF
TGTGCCAGTAGTATTAGCATAAACAATGAGCAGTTCTTC
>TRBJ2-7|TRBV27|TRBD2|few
CASSPRTSGASAYEQYF
TGTGCCAGCAGTCCCCGGACTAGCGGGGCCTCTGCCTACGAGCAGTACTTC
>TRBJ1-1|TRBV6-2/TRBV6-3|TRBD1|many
CASASDRVEAFF
TGTGCCAGCGCCTCAGACAGGGTTGAAGCTTTCTTT
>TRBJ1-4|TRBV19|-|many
CASSSPLRGNINEKLFF
TGTGCCAGTAGTTCCCCATTACGTGGAAACATAAATGAAAAACTGTTTTTT
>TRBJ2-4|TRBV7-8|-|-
CASGEEGPWGKNIQYF
TGTGCCAGCGGCGAAGAGGGACCATGGGGTAAAAACATTCAGTACTTC
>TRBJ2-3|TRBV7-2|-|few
CASSGLQYF
TGTGCCAGCAGCGGACTGCAGTATTTT
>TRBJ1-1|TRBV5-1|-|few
CASSLQGRGDEAFF
TGCGCCAGCAGCTTGCAGGGGAGGGGAGATGAAGCTTTCTTT
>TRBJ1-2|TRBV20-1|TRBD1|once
CSARTGADYGYTF
TGCAGTGCTCGGACAGGGGCTGACTATGGCTACACCTTC
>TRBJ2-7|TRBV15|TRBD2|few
CATSRTTSGNSYEQYF
TGTGCCACCAGCAGGACCACTAGCGGTAATTCCTACGAGCAGTACTTC
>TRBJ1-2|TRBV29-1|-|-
CSVELQGQVDYGYTF
TGCAGCGTTGAACTGCAGGGGCAAGTGGACTATGGCTACACCTTC
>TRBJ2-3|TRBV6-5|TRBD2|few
CASSSVAGTSTDTQYF
TGTGCCAGCAGTTCTGTAGCGGGGACTAGCACAGATACGCAGTATTTT
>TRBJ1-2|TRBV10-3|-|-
CAISGGDGYTF
TGTGCCATCAGCGGCGGAGATGGCTACACCTTC
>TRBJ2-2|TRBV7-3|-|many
CASSLIGGTGELFF
TGTGCCAGCAGCCTTATTGGGGGAACCGGGGAGCTGTTTTTT
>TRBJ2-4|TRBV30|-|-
CAWSAGTPLLIQYF
TGTGCCTGGAGTGCCGGGACTCCCTTGTTGATTCAGTACTTC
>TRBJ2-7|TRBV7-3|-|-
CASSLTGGGSNEQYF
TGTGCCAGCAGCTTAACAGGGGGCGGGAGCAACGAGCAGTACTTC
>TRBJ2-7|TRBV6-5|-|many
CASSSTPSGSSYEQYF
TGTGCCAGCAGTTCCACCCCCTCGGGGAGCTCCTACGAGCAGTACTTC
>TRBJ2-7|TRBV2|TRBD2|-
CASRGAGVYEQYF
TGTGCCAGCAGGGGAGCGGGAGTTTACGAGCAGTACTTC
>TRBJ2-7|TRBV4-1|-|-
CASSQLGGGAPYEQYF
TGCGCCAGCAGCCAACTTGGTGGGGGGGCCCCCTACGAGCAGTACTTC
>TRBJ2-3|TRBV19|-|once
CASTTGGAQDTQYF
TGTGCCAGTACCACAGGGGGGGCCCAGGATACGCAGTATTTT